The sequence of this TCR beta chain was determined in a study of shared clonotypes between healthy human individuals. V was shortened by 4 bases and J by 2 bases, with 12 bases between the two germline ends. CDR1 is SGHRS and CDR2 is YFSETQ in the germline V gene. The length of the CDR3 is 14 residues. CD4+ cells underwent separation, giving CD45RA+ naive and CD45RA-negative memory subsets. This clone is a singleton in its sample. Researchers divided each subset's genomic DNA evenly across several immunoSEQ plates. DNA at 200 ng, some 31,000 T cell genomes, went into sorted-subset replicate PCRs. Authors' processing steps: ImmunoSEQ gave junction-only sequences without quality scores, so filtering differed. Produced via immunoSEQ multiplex PCR; TCRdb's table is partial and in-frame only. That table furnishes V, J and clone size, whereas the DNA furnished D and trimming. Counted here are approximately 2.5 million clones, around 90% occurring once; the ten biggest clones make up over 0.12%.

The chain couples TRBV5-1 to TRBJ2-5, with D tentatively TRBD2 (5 bases). The sample comprised naive CD4+ T cells sorted from blood. The subset: CD45RA+ positively selected. The origin of this receptor is a man aged 18 to 35 in good health. The CDR3 DNA is TGCGCCAGCAGCCCCCAGCGGCGACAAGAGACCCAGTACTTC. Protein sequence: CASSPQRRQETQYF. Combining the CDR3 with reference TRBV5-1 and TRBJ2-5 gives the whole variable domain KAGVTQTPRYLIKTRGQQVTLSCSPISGHRSVSWYQQTPGQGLQFLFEYFSETQRNKGNFPGRFSGRQFSNSRSEMNVSTLELGDSALYLCASSPQRRQETQYFGPGTRLLVL.